Listed here are 14 T cell receptor beta chains from one sample, sequenced in a study of blood T cell repertoires in COVID-19. Measured with immunoSEQ multiplex PCR; TCRdb has only the in-frame clones, and not every one. The data show 55,000 to 70,000 clones, more than 70% seen once. What was sequenced was peripheral blood. Receptors were obtained from a woman aged 45-65 years with active or convalescent COVID-19.

The chain employs TRBV2 and TRBJ1-1, with 7 nucleotides matching TRBD1. The CDR3 is 14 amino acids. V lost 5 bases to trimming and J lost 0 bases; unmatched junction nucleotides: 3. Germline-derived CDR1 and CDR2 are SNHLY and FYNNEI. The DNA of the CDR3 is TGTGCCAGCAGTCCGGGACAGCTGAACACTGAAGCTTTCTTT. Translating it yields CASSPGQLNTEAFF.

CDR3 sequence: CSADRGNYGYTF. The CDR3, as DNA: TGCAGCGCCGACAGGGGAAACTATGGCTACACCTTC. The rearrangement uses TRBV29-1 and TRBJ1-2; 8 positions match TRBD1. The CDR3 extends over 12 amino acids. Germline CDR1 is SQVTM and CDR2 is ANQGSEA. Trimming at V came to 7 bases and at J to 2 bases, leaving 3 bases not matched to a gene.

The chain recombines TRBV3-1 (or the pseudogene TRBV3-2) with TRBJ2-7, with 14 bases fitting TRBD2. The V gene end was trimmed by 1 base and the J gene end by 0 bases; junction bases not matched to a gene: 5. Germline CDR1 LGHDT, CDR2 YNNKEL (reference sequence). CDR3 size: 18 residues. CDR3 loop: CASSQAGTSGSASYEQYF. CDR3 DNA: TGTGCCAGCAGCCAAGCGGGGACTAGCGGGAGCGCCTCCTACGAGCAGTACTTC.

The V and J genes are TRBV18 and TRBJ2-1; 8 nucleotides agree with TRBD2. There are 16 residues in the CDR3. V lost 4 bases to trimming and J lost 6 bases; unmatched junction nucleotides: 11. Germline CDR1 is KGHSH and CDR2 is LQKENI. The CDR3 loop reads CASSLSGVAGINEQFF. Here the CDR3 DNA reads TGTGCCAGCTCACTGAGCGGCGTAGCGGGAATCAATGAGCAGTTCTTC.

This sequence joins TRBV12-3 or TRBV12-4 and TRBJ2-1; D is undetermined. V shed 3 bases and J shed 7 bases, with 10 bases lying between them. The CDR3 sequence is 13 residues long. CDR3 loop: CASSFHNMNEQFF. CDR3 nucleotides: TGTGCCAGCAGTTTTCATAACATGAATGAGCAGTTCTTC.

The J gene is TRBJ2-1, the V gene TRBV10-3; TRBD2 matches 16 bases. V shed 2 bases and J 5 bases; nucleotides not matched to a gene: 12. CDR3 length: 20 amino acids. Germline V CDR1 and CDR2: ENHRY, SYGVKD. The CDR3 region has the DNA TGTGCCATCAGTGAGCCGCGTGGGACTAGCGGGAGGGGCCTGAACAATGAGCAGTTCTTC. As protein: CAISEPRGTSGRGLNNEQFF.

The V and J genes are TRBV18 and TRBJ2-5; TRBD1 matches 9 bases. Germline trimming cut 6 bases from V and 3 bases from J; bases unmatched to any gene: 8. In germline, CDR1 is KGHSH, CDR2 LQKENI. The CDR3 totals 15 residues. CDR3 sequence (DNA): TGTGCCAGCTCTTGGGACAGGGCCCGCGAAGAGACCCAGTACTTC. Amino acid sequence: CASSWDRAREETQYF.

The chain carries TRBV12-3 or TRBV12-4 and TRBJ1-1; TRBD1 is a possible D gene (5 bases). The length of the CDR3 is 13 residues. V lost 3 bases and J lost 4, with 9 bases in between. The CDR3 loop is CASSFGGGTEAFF. The CDR3 DNA sequence: TGTGCCAGCAGTTTCGGGGGAGGCACTGAAGCTTTCTTT.

V is TRBV29-1 and J is TRBJ1-1; perhaps TRBD1 as D (6 bases). This CDR3 has 14 amino acids. Germline CDR1 and CDR2: SQVTM and ANQGSEA. This CDR3 is CNVAPQGTNTEAFF. The CDR3 coding sequence is TGCAACGTGGCCCCCCAGGGGACCAACACTGAAGCTTTCTTT.

The rearrangement uses TRBV10-3 and TRBJ2-5, with D maybe TRBD1 (5 bases). Trimming took off 0 bases at V and 5 bases at J, with 10 bases between the two ends. The germline V gene has CDR1 ENHRY and CDR2 SYGVKD. This CDR3 has 14 amino acids. The CDR3 nucleotides are TGTGCCATCAGTGAGTCCACAGGCAGGGAGACCCAGTACTTC. Its translation is CAISESTGRETQYF.

The rearrangement links TRBV5-5 to TRBJ1-1, with D possibly TRBD1 on 5 matching bases. The V gene's germline CDR1 is SGHKS and CDR2 YYEKEE (reference sequence). V was clipped by 4 bases and J by 7 bases, with 20 bases between them. This CDR3 spans 15 amino acids. CDR3 loop: CASSRRVGVSLEAFF. In DNA, the CDR3 is TGTGCCAGCAGCCGTCGAGTAGGGGTGTCCCTTGAAGCTTTCTTT.

The CDR3 bases are TGTGCCAGCATCGAGGCCGCGAGCTCCTACAATGAGCAGTTCTTC. It codes for CASIEAASSYNEQFF. V gene TRBV28 combines with J gene TRBJ2-1, with D unclear. CDR3 size: 15 residues. Germline V gene data show CDR1 as MDHEN and CDR2 as SYDVKM. Trimming stripped 7 bases from V and 0 bases from J, with 13 bases between.

The J gene is TRBJ2-1, the V gene TRBV10-3; 8 bases fit TRBD2. With V trimmed by 2 bases and J by 6 bases, 3 bases remained unmatched. This CDR3 has 14 residues. Looked up from germline, CDR1 is ENHRY and CDR2 is SYGVKD. CDR3 DNA sequence: TGTGCCATCAGTGAGCGGGAGGGCGGCAATGAGCAGTTCTTC. It specifies CAISEREGGNEQFF.

V is TRBV5-6 and J is TRBJ1-4; perhaps TRBD1 as D (5 bases). Trimming pared 1 base from V and 0 bases from J, leaving 10 bases between. CDR1 SGHDT and CDR2 YYEEEE come from the germline V gene. CDR3 length: 16 amino acids. The CDR3 DNA follows: TGTGCCAGCAGCTTGATTCCAGGGACAACTAATGAAAAACTGTTTTTT. Its protein product is CASSLIPGTTNEKLFF. Full variable domain (remainder filled in from reference TRBV5-6 and TRBJ1-4): DAGVTQSPTHLIKTRGQQVTLRCSPKSGHDTVSWYQQALGQGPQFIFQYYEEEERQRGNFPDRFSGHQFPNYSSELNVNALLLGDSALYLCASSLIPGTTNEKLFFGSGTQLSVL.